The sequence of this TCR beta chain was determined in a study of T cells in localized non-small cell lung cancer. General observations from the study: Longer overall survival was seen with higher T cell density measured in blood. Uninvolved adjacent lung had higher T cell clonality than tumor and all other tissues. It remains possible that heterogeneity exists, since only one tumor region was sequenced.

Here immunoSEQ multiplex PCR was the method, and the copy in TCRdb shows in-frame clones only, minus some. This sample carries 100,000 to 150,000 clones, more than 80% of them seen once, and the ten largest clones take roughly 1.8%. The CDR3 has 11 residues. Per germline, CDR1 SGHAT and CDR2 FQNNGV. Trimming took off 3 bases at V and 4 bases at J, with 4 bases between the two ends. As regards this clone: Its cognate antigen is unknown.

The TCR originated in a female donor older than 55 with stage I lung adenocarcinoma. This chain joins TRBV11-2 and TRBJ2-7; D gene unclear. The source material was peripheral blood, sampled before any cancer treatment. CDR3: CASSLNYEQYF. The CDR3 DNA is TGTGCCAGCAGCTTGAATTACGAGCAGTACTTC. Full variable domain (missing parts from reference TRBV11-2 and TRBJ2-7): EAGVAQSPRYKIIEKRQSVAFWCNPISGHATLYWYQQILGQGPKLLIQFQNNGVVDDSQLPKDRFSAERLKGVDSTLKIQPAKLEDSAVYLCASSLNYEQYFGPGTRLTVT.